The clone carrying this TCR beta chain was seen at least ten times. This record comes from a study of T cells in Graves' hyperthyroidism and ophthalmopathy. For the study at large: Any treatment followed the collection of peripheral blood at initial diagnosis.

The hyperthyroidism was newly diagnosed and had lasted under 2 months; the patients were aged 18 to 65. Diagnosing involved the use of clinical symptoms, serum thyroxine and TRAb, thyroid ultrasound and orbital computed tomography. Blood sampling occurred at first hyperthyroidism diagnosis, ahead of any ophthalmopathy symptoms. Germline V gene data show CDR1 as SGHKS and CDR2 as YYEKEE (reference sequence). V dropped 5 bases and J dropped 4; count of bases not matched to a gene: 4. This CDR3 comprises 13 residues. Template material for amplifying TCR beta CDR3 regions consisted of RNA transcripts. The primer set for the first-round RT-PCR of the TCR CDR3 was HTBI. TCRdb used MiXCR to reprocess the multiplex PCR reads, holding one entry per CDR3 protein. The table lists roughly 360,000 distinct CDR3 sequences, less than 15% of them singletons.

The TCR originated in a man aged 30 to 39 with Graves' hyperthyroidism that later progressed to Graves' ophthalmopathy. The source material was blood. The rearrangement joins TRBV5-5 to TRBJ1-1; 8 nucleotides align to TRBD1. This CDR3 is CASRRTGTTEAFF. In nucleotides, the CDR3 is TGTGCCAGCAGGCGGACAGGGACCACTGAAGCTTTCTTT.